Sequencing of this T cell receptor (beta chain) was carried out in a study of PD-L1 blockade in urothelial cancer (dated by TCRdb to about 2017). In the study overall: Therapy was started at some point between 2012 and 2014 for all patients, and atezolizumab 1,200 mg was administered intravenously every 3 weeks. Patients had an ECOG performance status of 0 or 1 and had received between 0 and 3 prior chemotherapy regimens. Blood samples gave a median of about 150,000 T cells and 77,000 or so unique TCRs, with a median clonality of 0.080. The study was an exploratory multi-omic analysis of somatic, immune and clinical correlates of response to PD-L1 blockade with atezolizumab in urothelial cancer. TCR sequencing covered pretreatment tumor samples and matched, serially collected peripheral blood taken before and after atezolizumab treatment. About 85% of the roughly 29 patients were males with bladder-origin urothelial cancer, and about 65% of the roughly 29 reported a prior smoking history. Durable clinical benefit meant progression-free survival longer than 6 months, and TCR features were also tested against progression-free and overall survival. Durable clinical benefit was achieved by nine patients but not by the remaining 20. Pretreatment blood TCR-seq was available for 27 to 30 patients, at least one posttreatment blood collection was obtained for around 25 patients, and tumor TCR-seq was available for around 25 patients. Blood samples were analyzed at two time points: 3 weeks after treatment start (second dose) and 6 weeks after treatment start. Whole exome sequencing and RNA sequencing of pretreatment tumors were performed alongside TCR sequencing in the same patients.

Details on this clone: The antigen it binds to is not known. No quality values exist for individual bases; no much larger clone is one base distant.

Taken from the germline V gene, the CDR1 and CDR2 loops are MDHEN and SYDVKM. Compared with germline, V lacks 7 bases and J lacks 0 bases; bases without a gene match: 4. The CDR3 measures 14 amino acids from cysteine to phenylalanine. Left in the record is the CDR3 DNA by itself, 42 bases read in frame from the first base. Study-wide findings and limitations: At 3 weeks after the start of treatment, tumor-associated TCR clones in peripheral blood had expanded more in patients with durable benefit (n of about 20, p = 0.022). Because the sample size was small (n ≈ 31) and many exploratory analyses were performed, the results are intended to be hypothesis-generating. Improved progression-free and overall survival was associated with having pretreatment peripheral blood TCR clonality below the median.

Taken with the paper, the label for time point translates to: pretreatment peripheral blood. The cohort comprised 25 to 30 patients with locally advanced or metastatic urothelial carcinoma treated at Memorial Sloan Kettering on a trial protocol. Peripheral blood mononuclear cells were collected pretreatment and during treatment, with between 1 and 8 total time points per patient. The Qiagen DNeasy Blood extraction kit was used to purify genomic DNA from total PBMCs and from tumor samples. PBMCs were collected pretreatment and during treatment and were isolated and stored as previously described. Synthetic TCR analog templates were spiked into each PCR so that absolute template abundance could be estimated from read counts. Using the immunoSEQ assay, TCRbeta CDR3 regions were amplified from genomic DNA with bias-controlled V and J gene primers. Sequencing of rearranged TCRbeta segments was done at approximately 20X coverage. On the study's bioinformatics: Clustering was used to correct sequencing errors, and CDR3s were annotated against IMGT to assign V, D and J genes. Downstream analyses used only productive TCRbeta rearrangements, leaving out any out-of-frame or stop-codon sequences. Clonality was calculated as one minus the Shannon entropy normalized by the log of the number of unique productive sequences. Fisher's exact test with Benjamini-Hochberg correction, using a cutoff of adjusted p below 0.01, was how clones that differed between time points or between blood and tumor were identified. In its TCRdb copy, this immuneACCESS table keeps in-frame sequences only and misses some clones. Where compared with another copy, unresolved V genes explain less than half of these, and the others have no known cause. For V, J and clone size, that table is used; D and trimming come from the DNA. Recorded for this sample are roughly 130,000 clones; roughly 84% of them occurred a single time. The ten largest clonotypes hold around 3.2% of the sample.

This sequence originates from a man in his forties or fifties with urothelial cancer. The sequence links TRBV28 to TRBJ2-7; TRBD2 aligns with 9 central bases. Sequences were derived from PBMCs, sampled around atezolizumab (anti-PD-L1) treatment. The CDR3 protein sequence reads: CASKAGGSSYEQYF. Read as DNA, the sequence is TGTGCCAGCAAGGCGGGAGGGAGCTCCTACGAGCAGTACTTC.